The rows below give T cell receptor beta chains drawn from one sample of a study of cytomegalovirus exposure and HLA in healthy donors. Assay: immunoSEQ multiplex PCR; the TCRdb copy retains only in-frame clones and omits some. This sample carries some 100,000 clones, around three quarters of them seen once, and the ten largest clones take 2% to 3%. Sequenced: PBMCs. These receptors originate from a female donor in good health and CMV-seronegative. CDR3s include the opening cysteine and the closing phenylalanine or tryptophan. Fields, in order: V gene, clone size, J gene, D gene, CDR3 DNA, CDR3 protein. D genes are given only for firm matches. Clone size appears in some rows only: once, few, many, or a class for an expanded clone.

v_call: TRBV7-2; clone_size: -; j_call: TRBJ1-5; d_call: -; cdr3_nt: TGTGCCAGCAGCTTATACAGGTATCAGCCCCAGCATTTT; cdr3_aa: CASSLYRYQPQHF
v_call: TRBV7-2; clone_size: -; j_call: TRBJ2-3; d_call: TRBD2; cdr3_nt: TGTGCCAGCCGATTTAGCGGGTCCACAGATACGCAGTATTTT; cdr3_aa: CASRFSGSTDTQYF
v_call: TRBV5-8; clone_size: -; j_call: TRBJ2-5; d_call: TRBD1; cdr3_nt: TGTGCCAGCAGCCCCGGGACAGGGTATTCGGAGACCCAGTACTTC; cdr3_aa: CASSPGTGYSETQYF
v_call: TRBV11-1; clone_size: -; j_call: TRBJ1-1; d_call: -; cdr3_nt: TGTGCCAGCAGCCCACAGAACATGAACACTGAAGCTTTCTTT; cdr3_aa: CASSPQNMNTEAFF
v_call: TRBV7-9; clone_size: -; j_call: TRBJ2-5; d_call: -; cdr3_nt: TGTGCCAGCAGCTCCTCTGGTCAGGTTTCAGAGACCCAGTACTTC; cdr3_aa: CASSSSGQVSETQYF
v_call: TRBV7-9; clone_size: -; j_call: TRBJ2-2; d_call: -; cdr3_nt: TGTGCCAGCAGCTTAGAAGCGGTGAACACCGGGGAGCTGTTTTTT; cdr3_aa: CASSLEAVNTGELFF
v_call: TRBV7-8; clone_size: -; j_call: TRBJ1-1; d_call: -; cdr3_nt: TGTGCCAGCAGCTTAGAACTCACAGGGTACGTGAACACTGAAGCTTTCTTT; cdr3_aa: CASSLELTGYVNTEAFF
v_call: TRBV2; clone_size: -; j_call: TRBJ1-6; d_call: -; cdr3_nt: TGTGCCAGCAGTGAACAGGGTCCTTCAAATAATTCACCCCTCCACTTT; cdr3_aa: CASSEQGPSNNSPLHF
v_call: TRBV5-1; clone_size: -; j_call: TRBJ2-3; d_call: TRBD2; cdr3_nt: TGCGCCAGCAGCTTGGCCTTGCTAGCGGGGGGACAAAGGAGGACAGATACGCAGTATTTT; cdr3_aa: CASSLALLAGGQRRTDTQYF
v_call: TRBV6-5; clone_size: few; j_call: TRBJ1-1; d_call: TRBD1; cdr3_nt: TGTGCCAGCAGTGCCACTTTCACAGGGGGCACTGAAGCTTTCTTT; cdr3_aa: CASSATFTGGTEAFF
v_call: TRBV6-1; clone_size: few; j_call: TRBJ1-2; d_call: TRBD1; cdr3_nt: TGTGCCAGCAGTGAAGCGCCCGGTGGGGGACAGGGAGGCAACTATGGCTACACCTTC; cdr3_aa: CASSEAPGGGQGGNYGYTF
v_call: TRBV6-1; clone_size: -; j_call: TRBJ1-2; d_call: -; cdr3_nt: TGTGCCAGCAGTGATGCGGCAGGGCCCAACTATGGCTACACCTTC; cdr3_aa: CASSDAAGPNYGYTF
v_call: TRBV19; clone_size: -; j_call: TRBJ2-1; d_call: -; cdr3_nt: TGTGCCAGTAAGGCGGGAGTCCAGGGGCTATTCTACAATGAGCAGTTCTTC; cdr3_aa: CASKAGVQGLFYNEQFF
v_call: TRBV4-2; clone_size: -; j_call: TRBJ2-5; d_call: TRBD2; cdr3_nt: TGTGCCAGCAGCCAAGACTATAGCGGGGGTGAGACCCAGTACTTC; cdr3_aa: CASSQDYSGGETQYF
v_call: TRBV19; clone_size: -; j_call: TRBJ1-2; d_call: TRBD1; cdr3_nt: TGTGCCAGTAGAAGGGACAGGGCCTATGGCTACACCTTC; cdr3_aa: CASRRDRAYGYTF
v_call: TRBV6-4; clone_size: -; j_call: TRBJ2-3; d_call: -; cdr3_nt: TGTGCCAGCAGTGACTCAGAGGGGGGGCCGGTAGATACGCAGTATTTT; cdr3_aa: CASSDSEGGPVDTQYF
v_call: TRBV30; clone_size: -; j_call: TRBJ2-7; d_call: -; cdr3_nt: TGTGCCTGGAGTGTAGGAACAGGGATGTACTACGAGCAGTACTTC; cdr3_aa: CAWSVGTGMYYEQYF
v_call: TRBV7-9; clone_size: -; j_call: TRBJ2-7; d_call: -; cdr3_nt: TGTGCCAGCAGCTTAGCTCAATCCTCGGGCTACGAGCAGTACTTC; cdr3_aa: CASSLAQSSGYEQYF
v_call: TRBV27; clone_size: -; j_call: TRBJ2-3; d_call: -; cdr3_nt: TGTGCCAGCAGTTTATCTTACAGGAGTAGTGATACGCAGTATTTT; cdr3_aa: CASSLSYRSSDTQYF
v_call: TRBV7-2; clone_size: -; j_call: TRBJ1-1; d_call: TRBD1; cdr3_nt: TGTGCCAGCAGCTTTGACAGGGCTGAAGCTTTCTTT; cdr3_aa: CASSFDRAEAFF
v_call: TRBV6-1; clone_size: -; j_call: TRBJ2-7; d_call: TRBD2; cdr3_nt: TGCGCCGAGCGGGGGGACTCCTACGAGCAGTACTTC; cdr3_aa: CAERGDSYEQYF
v_call: TRBV4-2; clone_size: few; j_call: TRBJ2-7; d_call: TRBD2; cdr3_nt: TGTGCCAGCAGCCAAGAGACTAGCGGGGTCTACGAGCAGTACTTC; cdr3_aa: CASSQETSGVYEQYF
v_call: TRBV4-1; clone_size: -; j_call: TRBJ2-2; d_call: TRBD2; cdr3_nt: TGCGCCAGCAGCCATAACCTAGCGGGGGGGCCCAGGCCCGGGGAGCTGTTTTTT; cdr3_aa: CASSHNLAGGPRPGELFF
v_call: TRBV19; clone_size: -; j_call: TRBJ2-4; d_call: TRBD1; cdr3_nt: TGTACCAGTAGTGGACAGGGAAGAGACATTCAGTACTTC; cdr3_aa: CTSSGQGRDIQYF
v_call: TRBV18; clone_size: -; j_call: TRBJ1-2; d_call: TRBD1; cdr3_nt: TGTGCCAGCTCACCAGAACAGGGGGCGCTGCTTGGGCACTACACCTTC; cdr3_aa: CASSPEQGALLGHYTF
v_call: TRBV5-4; clone_size: -; j_call: TRBJ1-1; d_call: TRBD1; cdr3_nt: TGTGCCAGCAGCCTGGACAGGGGTGGGACTGAAGCTTTCTTT; cdr3_aa: CASSLDRGGTEAFF
v_call: TRBV19; clone_size: -; j_call: TRBJ2-3; d_call: TRBD1; cdr3_nt: TGTGCCAGTAGGGGACAGGGGGCGTCCTCGTTCGATACGCAGTATTTT; cdr3_aa: CASRGQGASSFDTQYF
v_call: TRBV6-1; clone_size: -; j_call: TRBJ1-5; d_call: TRBD1; cdr3_nt: TGTGCCAGCAGTCTAACAGGGGTCAATCAGCCCCAGCATTTT; cdr3_aa: CASSLTGVNQPQHF
v_call: TRBV11-2; clone_size: -; j_call: TRBJ1-2; d_call: TRBD1; cdr3_nt: TGTGCCAGCAGCATCCGACAGGGAAACTATGGCTACACCTTC; cdr3_aa: CASSIRQGNYGYTF
v_call: TRBV19; clone_size: once; j_call: TRBJ2-2; d_call: TRBD1; cdr3_nt: TGTGCCAGTAGTATTATAGAACAGGGGGACACCGGGGAGCTGTTTTTT; cdr3_aa: CASSIIEQGDTGELFF
v_call: TRBV9; clone_size: -; j_call: TRBJ2-5; d_call: TRBD2; cdr3_nt: TGTGCCAGCAGCGCTGGGACTAGCGGTTTGGAGACCCAGTACTTC; cdr3_aa: CASSAGTSGLETQYF
v_call: TRBV11-2; clone_size: -; j_call: TRBJ2-2; d_call: -; cdr3_nt: TGTGCCAGCAGCTTAGACACTACGGGGGAGAACACCGGGGAGCTGTTTTTT; cdr3_aa: CASSLDTTGENTGELFF
v_call: TRBV7-2; clone_size: -; j_call: TRBJ2-5; d_call: -; cdr3_nt: TGTGCCAGCAGCTTACCATCTCTATATACCCAGTACTTC; cdr3_aa: CASSLPSLYTQYF
v_call: TRBV5-4; clone_size: -; j_call: TRBJ1-2; d_call: -; cdr3_nt: TGTGCCAGCAGCTCTCAGGGGAACTATGGCTACACCTTC; cdr3_aa: CASSSQGNYGYTF
v_call: TRBV30; clone_size: -; j_call: TRBJ2-7; d_call: -; cdr3_nt: TGTGCCTGCAGACCAGGGGGGTCCTACGAGCAGTACTTC; cdr3_aa: CACRPGGSYEQYF
v_call: TRBV10-2; clone_size: -; j_call: TRBJ2-4; d_call: -; cdr3_nt: TGCGCCAGCAGTGAACCAAAACTAGTAGCCAAAAACATTCAGTACTTC; cdr3_aa: CASSEPKLVAKNIQYF
v_call: TRBV30; clone_size: -; j_call: TRBJ2-1; d_call: -; cdr3_nt: TGTGCCTGGGGGGCGGGGGCAAAAGAGCAGTTCTTC; cdr3_aa: CAWGAGAKEQFF
v_call: TRBV18; clone_size: few; j_call: TRBJ1-3; d_call: TRBD1; cdr3_nt: TGTGCCAGCTCACCACAGGGGACAGGGGTGTCTGGAAACACCATATATTTT; cdr3_aa: CASSPQGTGVSGNTIYF
v_call: TRBV18; clone_size: -; j_call: TRBJ1-3; d_call: -; cdr3_nt: TGTGCCAGCTCACCGACACCGGAATACTCTGGAAACACCATATATTTT; cdr3_aa: CASSPTPEYSGNTIYF
v_call: TRBV27; clone_size: -; j_call: TRBJ1-2; d_call: -; cdr3_nt: TGTGCCAGCAGTTTAGGGGGGAGTGGTAACTATGGCTACACCTTC; cdr3_aa: CASSLGGSGNYGYTF
v_call: TRBV27; clone_size: -; j_call: TRBJ2-7; d_call: -; cdr3_nt: TGTGCCAGCAGTTCGGGGGTTTTTCTCGAGCAGTACTTC; cdr3_aa: CASSSGVFLEQYF
v_call: TRBV19; clone_size: -; j_call: TRBJ2-5; d_call: -; cdr3_nt: TGTGCCAGTAGTCGGGCAGGGTCTCAGAGTCGAGAGACCCAGTACTTC; cdr3_aa: CASSRAGSQSRETQYF
v_call: TRBV27; clone_size: -; j_call: TRBJ2-7; d_call: TRBD1; cdr3_nt: TGTGCCAGCACAGAACGCTCCGGGACAGCCAACGAGCAGTACTTC; cdr3_aa: CASTERSGTANEQYF
v_call: TRBV11-2; clone_size: -; j_call: TRBJ2-5; d_call: -; cdr3_nt: TGTGCCAGCAGCTTAGCGGGGTTTTCGGAGACCCAGTACTTC; cdr3_aa: CASSLAGFSETQYF
v_call: TRBV13; clone_size: -; j_call: TRBJ2-7; d_call: TRBD1; cdr3_nt: TGTGCCAGCAGACAGACAGGGGTACCAGCGTACGAGCAGTACTTC; cdr3_aa: CASRQTGVPAYEQYF
v_call: TRBV5-1; clone_size: once; j_call: TRBJ1-2; d_call: -; cdr3_nt: TGCGCCAGCAGCCCCGACTTTAACTATGGCTACACCTTC; cdr3_aa: CASSPDFNYGYTF